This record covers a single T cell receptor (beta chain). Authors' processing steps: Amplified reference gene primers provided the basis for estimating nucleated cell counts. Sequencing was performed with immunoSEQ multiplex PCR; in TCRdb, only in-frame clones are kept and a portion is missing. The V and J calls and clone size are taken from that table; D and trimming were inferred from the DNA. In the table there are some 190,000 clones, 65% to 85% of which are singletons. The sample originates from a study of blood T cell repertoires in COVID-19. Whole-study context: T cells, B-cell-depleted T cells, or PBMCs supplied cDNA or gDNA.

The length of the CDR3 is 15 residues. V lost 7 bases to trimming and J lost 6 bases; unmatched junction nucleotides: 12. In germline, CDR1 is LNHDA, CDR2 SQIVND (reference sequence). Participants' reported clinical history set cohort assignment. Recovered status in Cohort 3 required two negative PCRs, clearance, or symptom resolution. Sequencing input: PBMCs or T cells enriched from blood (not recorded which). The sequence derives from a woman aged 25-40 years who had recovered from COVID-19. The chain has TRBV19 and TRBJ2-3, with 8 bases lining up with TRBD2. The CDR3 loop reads CASTPGSGSWDTQYF. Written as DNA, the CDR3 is TGTGCCAGTACCCCGGGCAGCGGGAGTTGGGATACGCAGTATTTT.